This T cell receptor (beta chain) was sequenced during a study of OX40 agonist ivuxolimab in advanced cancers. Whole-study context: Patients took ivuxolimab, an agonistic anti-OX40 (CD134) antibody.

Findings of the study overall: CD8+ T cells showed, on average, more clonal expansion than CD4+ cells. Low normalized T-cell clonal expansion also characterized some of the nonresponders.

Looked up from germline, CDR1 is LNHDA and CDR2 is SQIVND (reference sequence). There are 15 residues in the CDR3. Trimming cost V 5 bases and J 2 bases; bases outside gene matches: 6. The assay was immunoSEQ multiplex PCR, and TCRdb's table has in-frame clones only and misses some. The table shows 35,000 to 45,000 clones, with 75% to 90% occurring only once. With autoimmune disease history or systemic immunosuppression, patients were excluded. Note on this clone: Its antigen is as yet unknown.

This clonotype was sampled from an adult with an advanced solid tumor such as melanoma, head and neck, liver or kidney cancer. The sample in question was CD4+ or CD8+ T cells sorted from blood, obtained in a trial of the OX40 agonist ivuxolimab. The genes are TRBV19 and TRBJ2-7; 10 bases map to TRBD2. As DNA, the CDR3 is TGTGCCAGTAGTTTTAGCGGGAGGCCCACCTACGAGCAGTACTTC. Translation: CASSFSGRPTYEQYF.